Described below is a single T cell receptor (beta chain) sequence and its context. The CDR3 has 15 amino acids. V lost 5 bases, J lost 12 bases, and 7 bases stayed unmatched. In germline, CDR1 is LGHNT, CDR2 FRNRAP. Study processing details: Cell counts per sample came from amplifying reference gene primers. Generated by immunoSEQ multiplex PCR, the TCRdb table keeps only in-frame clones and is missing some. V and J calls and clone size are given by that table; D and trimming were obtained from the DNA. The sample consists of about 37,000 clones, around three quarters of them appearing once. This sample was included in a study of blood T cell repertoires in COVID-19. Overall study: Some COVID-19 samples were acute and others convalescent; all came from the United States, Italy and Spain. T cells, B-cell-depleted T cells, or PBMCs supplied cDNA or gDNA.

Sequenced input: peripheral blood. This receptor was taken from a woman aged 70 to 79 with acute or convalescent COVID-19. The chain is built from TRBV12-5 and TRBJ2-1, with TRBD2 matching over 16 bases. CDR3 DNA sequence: TGTGCTAGTGGTCCCGGGACTAGCGGGGGGGGAGGGCAGTTCTTC. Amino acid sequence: CASGPGTSGGGGQFF.